This T cell receptor beta chain was recorded in a study of post-analysis software for immune sequencing data. Looking at the study overall: Recorded subtypes: relapsing-remitting, secondary progressive, progressive-relapsing; some patients unannotated. Findings and caveats of the study: Normalized Chao1 diversity was significantly reduced in patients versus controls. Higher frequency in patients than in controls was seen for roughly five TRBV segments, with TRBV5-6, TRBV5-1 and TRBV20-1 among them. Under F measure analysis, samples from one preparation batch co-clustered strongly.

This clonotype was observed a handful of times. What it recognizes is unknown. Germline values: CDR1 DFQATT, CDR2 SNEGSKA (reference sequence). The length of the CDR3 is 13 residues. J gave up 6 bases and V 6 bases, and 8 bases lay outside the gene matches. The library was made from cDNA and included unique molecular identifiers. MiXCR, applied by TCRdb to the PCR reads, yields one record per CDR3 protein. This repertoire shows about 760,000 distinct CDR3 sequences, roughly 27% found once; its top ten account for around 0.56%. The receptor's source is a girl aged 5 to 17 with multiple sclerosis. V is TRBV20-1 and J is TRBJ1-1; 9 nucleotides align to TRBD1. Sample: blood. The CDR3 loop reads CSARDRVDPEAFF. The CDR3 DNA follows: TGCAGTGCCCGGGACAGGGTGGACCCTGAAGCTTTCTTT.